Listed below are T cell receptor beta chains from one sample, sequenced in a study of blood T cell repertoires in COVID-19. The data were produced by immunoSEQ multiplex PCR, yet TCRdb's version contains in-frame clones alone and is incomplete. The sample includes 250,000 to 350,000 clones, 70% to 90% of them seen just once. What was sequenced was peripheral blood. All receptors derive from a human donor with COVID-19, enrolled during active disease. The donor label of this sample is uncertain. CDR3s include the opening cysteine and the closing phenylalanine or tryptophan. A D gene is named only where the DNA matches it firmly. Size is omitted from some rows. Given values are once, few, many or a class for expanded clones.

len: 20
abundance: NA
d_gene: NA
v_gene: TRBV29-1
j_gene: TRBJ1-3
CDR3aa: CSVSGFVSADSNSAWNTIYF
CDR3nt: TGCAGCGTTTCTGGTTTTGTTTCTGCCGACTCGAACTCTGCTTGGAACACCATATATTTT

len: 17
abundance: once
d_gene: TRBD1
v_gene: TRBV7-6
j_gene: TRBJ2-1
CDR3aa: CASSRSFGGQAHNEQFF
CDR3nt: TGTGCCAGCAGCCGCTCTTTCGGGGGACAGGCTCACAATGAGCAGTTCTTC

len: 15
abundance: NA
d_gene: TRBD1
v_gene: TRBV7-9
j_gene: TRBJ1-4
CDR3aa: CASSLTGVLGEKLFF
CDR3nt: TGTGCCAGCAGCTTAACAGGGGTATTAGGAGAAAAACTGTTTTTT

len: 15
abundance: NA
d_gene: NA
v_gene: TRBV7-2
j_gene: TRBJ1-1
CDR3aa: CASSLQGYSHLEAFF
CDR3nt: TGTGCCAGCAGCTTGCAGGGATATAGCCATCTTGAAGCTTTCTTT

len: 13
abundance: NA
d_gene: NA
v_gene: TRBV19
j_gene: TRBJ1-4
CDR3aa: CASSMRLREKLFF
CDR3nt: TGTGCCAGTAGTATGAGGTTGCGCGAAAAACTGTTTTTT

len: 16
abundance: NA
d_gene: TRBD2
v_gene: TRBV28
j_gene: TRBJ2-1
CDR3aa: CASTFSGSRWGNEQFF
CDR3nt: TGTGCCAGCACTTTTAGCGGGAGCAGGTGGGGCAATGAGCAGTTCTTC

len: 18
abundance: NA
d_gene: NA
v_gene: TRBV2
j_gene: TRBJ1-4
CDR3aa: CASSAGRGTGATNEKLFF
CDR3nt: TGTGCCAGCAGTGCCGGTCGGGGGACGGGAGCAACTAATGAAAAACTGTTTTTT

len: 13
abundance: NA
d_gene: TRBD1
v_gene: TRBV29-1
j_gene: TRBJ2-3
CDR3aa: CSVGQGSTDTQYF
CDR3nt: TGCAGCGTTGGACAGGGGAGCACAGATACGCAGTATTTT

len: 12
abundance: NA
d_gene: NA
v_gene: TRBV6-5
j_gene: TRBJ1-2
CDR3aa: CASIGNNYGYTF
CDR3nt: TGTGCCAGCATCGGGAATAACTATGGCTACACCTTC

len: 16
abundance: NA
d_gene: TRBD1
v_gene: TRBV6-2/TRBV6-3
j_gene: TRBJ1-1
CDR3aa: CASSPRQGSLNTEAFF
CDR3nt: TGTGCCAGCAGCCCTCGACAGGGAAGCTTGAACACTGAAGCTTTCTTT

len: 13
abundance: NA
d_gene: NA
v_gene: TRBV28
j_gene: TRBJ1-2
CDR3aa: CASSTRDTLGYTF
CDR3nt: TGTGCCAGCAGCACCCGGGACACGCTTGGCTACACCTTC

len: 14
abundance: NA
d_gene: TRBD2
v_gene: TRBV11-2
j_gene: TRBJ2-7
CDR3aa: CASSWTSGSYEQYF
CDR3nt: TGTGCCAGCAGCTGGACTAGCGGCTCCTACGAGCAGTACTTC

len: 17
abundance: NA
d_gene: TRBD2
v_gene: TRBV6-1
j_gene: TRBJ2-1
CDR3aa: CASSENVGSGGGGEQFF
CDR3nt: TGTGCCAGCAGTGAAAACGTTGGGTCGGGAGGAGGAGGTGAGCAGTTCTTC

len: 15
abundance: NA
d_gene: NA
v_gene: TRBV13
j_gene: TRBJ2-1
CDR3aa: CASSSLALLSNEQFF
CDR3nt: TGTGCCAGCAGCTCTCTAGCCCTTCTGAGCAATGAGCAGTTCTTC

len: 14
abundance: NA
d_gene: TRBD1
v_gene: TRBV6-4
j_gene: TRBJ1-6
CDR3aa: CASSQTGGNSPLHF
CDR3nt: TGTGCCAGCAGTCAGACAGGGGGCAATTCACCCCTCCACTTT

len: 14
abundance: NA
d_gene: NA
v_gene: TRBV30
j_gene: TRBJ1-1
CDR3aa: CANRVNSMNTEAFF
CDR3nt: TGTGCCAACAGGGTAAACAGCATGAACACTGAAGCTTTCTTT

len: 16
abundance: once
d_gene: TRBD1
v_gene: TRBV4-3
j_gene: TRBJ2-5
CDR3aa: CASSQKGTGDQETQYF
CDR3nt: TGCGCCAGCAGCCAAAAGGGGACAGGGGATCAAGAGACCCAGTACTTC

len: 14
abundance: NA
d_gene: TRBD2
v_gene: TRBV19
j_gene: TRBJ2-1
CDR3aa: CASSITGRRNEQFF
CDR3nt: TGTGCCAGTAGTATCACCGGGAGGAGGAATGAGCAGTTCTTC

len: 14
abundance: NA
d_gene: NA
v_gene: TRBV6-5
j_gene: TRBJ2-1
CDR3aa: CASRPTVASDEQFF
CDR3nt: TGTGCCAGCAGACCAACCGTTGCGAGCGATGAGCAGTTCTTC

len: 14
abundance: NA
d_gene: NA
v_gene: TRBV15
j_gene: TRBJ2-3
CDR3aa: CATSKGLGTDTQYF
CDR3nt: TGTGCCACCAGCAAGGGGTTGGGCACAGATACGCAGTATTTT

len: 15
abundance: NA
d_gene: NA
v_gene: TRBV30
j_gene: TRBJ1-3
CDR3aa: CALSSLKKTGNTIYF
CDR3nt: TGTGCCTTGTCGTCACTAAAAAAGACGGGAAACACCATATATTTT

len: 13
abundance: NA
d_gene: NA
v_gene: TRBV5-1
j_gene: TRBJ2-7
CDR3aa: CASSAGLNYEQYF
CDR3nt: TGCGCCAGCAGCGCGGGACTTAACTACGAGCAGTACTTC

len: 16
abundance: NA
d_gene: NA
v_gene: TRBV2
j_gene: TRBJ2-7
CDR3aa: CASSVLQGQFGREQYF
CDR3nt: TGTGCCAGCAGTGTTTTACAGGGCCAATTTGGACGCGAGCAGTACTTC

len: 18
abundance: NA
d_gene: NA
v_gene: TRBV7-9
j_gene: TRBJ1-5
CDR3aa: CATSSDSLGAYSNQPQHF
CDR3nt: TGTGCCACCAGTTCCGACTCCCTCGGCGCGTATAGCAATCAGCCCCAGCATTTT